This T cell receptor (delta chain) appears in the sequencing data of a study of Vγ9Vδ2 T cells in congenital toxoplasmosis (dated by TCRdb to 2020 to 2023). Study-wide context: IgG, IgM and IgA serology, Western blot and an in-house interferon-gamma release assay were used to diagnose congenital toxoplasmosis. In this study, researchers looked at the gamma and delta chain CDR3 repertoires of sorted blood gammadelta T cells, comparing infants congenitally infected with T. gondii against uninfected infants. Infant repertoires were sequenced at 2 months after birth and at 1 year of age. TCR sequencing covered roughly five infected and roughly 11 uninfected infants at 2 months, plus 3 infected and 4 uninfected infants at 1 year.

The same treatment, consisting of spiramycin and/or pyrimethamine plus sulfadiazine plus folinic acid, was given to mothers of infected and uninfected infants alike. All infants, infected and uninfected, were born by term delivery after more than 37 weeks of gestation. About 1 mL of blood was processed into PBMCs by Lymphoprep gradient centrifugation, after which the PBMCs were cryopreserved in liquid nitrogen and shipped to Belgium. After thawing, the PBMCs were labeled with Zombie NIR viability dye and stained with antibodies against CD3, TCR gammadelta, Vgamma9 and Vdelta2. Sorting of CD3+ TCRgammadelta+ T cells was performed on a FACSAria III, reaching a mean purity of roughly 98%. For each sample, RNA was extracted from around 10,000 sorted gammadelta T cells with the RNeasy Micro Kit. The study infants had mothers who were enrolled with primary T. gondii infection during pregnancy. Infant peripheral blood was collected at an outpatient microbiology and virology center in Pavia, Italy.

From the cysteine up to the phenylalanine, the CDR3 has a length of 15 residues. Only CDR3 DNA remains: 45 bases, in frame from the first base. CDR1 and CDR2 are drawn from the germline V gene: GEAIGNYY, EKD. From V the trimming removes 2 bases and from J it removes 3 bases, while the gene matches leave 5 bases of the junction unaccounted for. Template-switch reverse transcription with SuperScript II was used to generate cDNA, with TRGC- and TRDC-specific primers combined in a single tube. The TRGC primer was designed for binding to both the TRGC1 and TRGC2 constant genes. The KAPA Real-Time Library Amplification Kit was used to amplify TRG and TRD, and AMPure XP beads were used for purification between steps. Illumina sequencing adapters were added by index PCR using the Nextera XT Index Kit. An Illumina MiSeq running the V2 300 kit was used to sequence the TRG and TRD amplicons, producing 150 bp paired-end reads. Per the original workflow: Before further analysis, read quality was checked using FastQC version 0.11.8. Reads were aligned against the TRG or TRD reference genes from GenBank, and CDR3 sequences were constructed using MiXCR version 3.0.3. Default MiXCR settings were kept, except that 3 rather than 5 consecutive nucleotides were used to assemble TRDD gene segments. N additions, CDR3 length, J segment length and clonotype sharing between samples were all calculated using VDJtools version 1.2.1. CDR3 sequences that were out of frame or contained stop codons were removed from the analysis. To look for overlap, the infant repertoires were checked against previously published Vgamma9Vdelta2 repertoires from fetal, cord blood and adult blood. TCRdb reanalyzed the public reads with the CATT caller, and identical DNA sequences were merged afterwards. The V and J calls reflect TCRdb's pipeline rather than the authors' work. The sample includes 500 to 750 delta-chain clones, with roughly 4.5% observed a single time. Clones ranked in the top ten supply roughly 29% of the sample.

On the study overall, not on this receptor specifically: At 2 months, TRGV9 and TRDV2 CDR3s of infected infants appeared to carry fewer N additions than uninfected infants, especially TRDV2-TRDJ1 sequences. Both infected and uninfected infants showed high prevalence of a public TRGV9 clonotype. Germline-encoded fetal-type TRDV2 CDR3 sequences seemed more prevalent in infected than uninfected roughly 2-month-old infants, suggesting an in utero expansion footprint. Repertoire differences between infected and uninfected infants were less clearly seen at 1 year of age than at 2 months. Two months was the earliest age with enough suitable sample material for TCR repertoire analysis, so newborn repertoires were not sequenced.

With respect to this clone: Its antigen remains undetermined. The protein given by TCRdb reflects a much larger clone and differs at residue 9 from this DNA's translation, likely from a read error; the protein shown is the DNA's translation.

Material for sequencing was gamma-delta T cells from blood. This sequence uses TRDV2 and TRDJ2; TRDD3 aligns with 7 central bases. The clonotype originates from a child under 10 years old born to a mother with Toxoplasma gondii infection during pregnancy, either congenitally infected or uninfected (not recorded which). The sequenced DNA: TGTGCCTGTGACAGCTGGGGGGCACTGACAGCACAACTCTTCTTT. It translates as CACDSWGALTAQLFF.